Shown below are 27 T cell receptor beta chains from a single sample sequenced in a study of T cell changes during pregnancy in multiple sclerosis. TCRdb keeps only in-frame clones here, not all; method: immunoSEQ multiplex PCR. The sample has nearly 110,000 clones; less than 95% are singletons. The specimen was peripheral blood, collected before pregnancy. All receptors come from a female donor with multiple sclerosis, enrolled in a pregnancy study.

The V and J genes are TRBV7-9 and TRBJ1-2; tentatively, D is TRBD1 (5 bases). The CDR3 is 13 residues long. Deletions cut 6 bases from V and 7 bases from J, with 15 bases between. Per the germline V gene, CDR1 is SEHNR and CDR2 is FQNEAQ (reference sequence). CDR3 protein: CASRRGDRIGYTF. The CDR3 DNA reads as TGTGCCAGCAGGCGCGGGGACCGAATTGGCTACACCTTC.

The chain links TRBV29-1 to TRBJ2-7, with TRBD2 matching 9 bases. The germline V gene encodes CDR1 SQVTM and CDR2 ANQGSEA. V gave up 6 bases and J gave up 3 bases; unmatched junction bases: 9. The CDR3 is 14 amino acids. In DNA, the CDR3 is TGCAGCGTCGAGACTAGCGGAGAACTCTACGAGCAGTACTTC. Amino acids: CSVETSGELYEQYF.

The genes are TRBV5-1 and TRBJ1-2; 9 nucleotides align to TRBD1. Trimming took 7 bases from V and 6 from J; bases not matched to a gene: 10. CDR1 is SGHRS, CDR2 YFSETQ, per germline. The CDR3 contains 14 residues. This CDR3 is CASQPGQGLNGYTF. For the CDR3, the DNA is TGCGCCAGCCAACCGGGACAGGGATTAAATGGCTACACCTTC.

In DNA form, the CDR3 reads TGTGCCAGCAGTTGGGACAGATCCGGTGGTCAGCCCCAGCATTTT. It codes for CASSWDRSGGQPQHF. The chain combines TRBV6-6 with TRBJ1-5; 7 nucleotides line up with TRBD1. The CDR3 has 15 amino acids. With V trimmed by 4 bases and J by 6 bases, 9 bases remained unmatched. Germline V gene sequence: CDR1 MNHNY, CDR2 SVGAGI (reference sequence).

The chain is built from TRBV27 and TRBJ2-1; 12 positions match TRBD2. The CDR3 spans 16 residues. The trim removed 5 bases at V and 4 bases at J, leaving 6 bases unmatched. Germline V gene lookup returns CDR1 MNHEY and CDR2 SMNVEV (reference sequence). The CDR3 reads CASSPLAGGPYNEQFF. CDR3 bases: TGTGCCAGCAGTCCTCTAGCGGGAGGGCCTTACAATGAGCAGTTCTTC.

The J gene is TRBJ2-3, the V gene TRBV5-1, with TRBD2 identical over 8 bases. CDR1 and CDR2 (germline): SGHRS, YFSETQ. This CDR3 contains 15 residues. The trim removed 0 bases at V and 5 bases at J, leaving 5 bases unmatched. The chain's CDR3 is CASSLVQREIDTQYF. The DNA for the CDR3 is TGCGCCAGCAGCTTGGTACAGCGGGAGATAGATACGCAGTATTTT.

The chain couples TRBV18 to TRBJ2-1; 7 bases agree with TRBD1. Germline V CDR1 and CDR2: KGHSH, LQKENI. J gave up 9 bases and V 5 bases, and 4 bases lay outside the gene matches. This CDR3 comprises 12 residues. CDR3 in amino acids: CASSTGVPEQFF. The CDR3 DNA is TGTGCCAGCTCAACAGGGGTTCCTGAGCAGTTCTTC.

J is TRBJ2-3 and V is TRBV30; D ambiguous. CDR1 is GTSNPN, CDR2 SVGIG, per germline (reference sequence). The CDR3 extends over 12 amino acids. Trimming pared 4 bases from V and 0 bases from J, leaving 5 bases between. This CDR3 is CAWIRSTDTQYF. The CDR3 DNA reads TGTGCCTGGATCCGGAGCACAGATACGCAGTATTTT.

This clone occurred once. The chain has TRBV2 and TRBJ2-3, with D possibly being TRBD2 (6 bases). V lost 3 bases and J 2 bases, leaving 9 bases between the germline ends. The germline gives CDR1 SNHLY, CDR2 FYNNEI. This CDR3 spans 14 amino acids. CDR3 protein: CASSDVAATDTQYF. DNA for the CDR3: TGTGCCAGCAGTGATGTAGCGGCCACAGATACGCAGTATTTT.

The chain is built from TRBV7-3 and TRBJ1-2; D is ambiguous. Germline CDR1 reads SGHTA; CDR2 reads FQGTGA. The CDR3 runs 15 residues. V shed 2 bases and J shed 4 bases, with 14 bases lying between them. Here the CDR3 reads CASSLGRQSAYGYTF. CDR3 in DNA: TGTGCCAGCAGCTTAGGCAGGCAGAGTGCCTATGGCTACACCTTC.

The genes are TRBV5-6 and TRBJ1-4; D remains ambiguous. Germline values: CDR1 SGHDT, CDR2 YYEEEE. The length of the CDR3 is 15 residues. Trimming took off 1 base at V and 6 bases at J, with 13 bases between the two ends. CDR3 amino acids: CASSLSRREDEKLFF. The CDR3 nucleotides are TGTGCCAGCAGCTTGTCCCGGAGGGAGGATGAAAAACTGTTTTTT.

The CDR3 spells CSARSGTGGTYGYTF. The DNA for the CDR3 is TGCAGCGCCAGATCCGGGACAGGGGGAACCTACGGCTACACCTTC. The J gene is TRBJ1-2, the V gene TRBV29-1, with 11 positions matching TRBD1. The germline V gene has CDR1 SQVTM and CDR2 ANQGSEA. J gave up 8 bases and V 7 bases, and 15 bases lay outside the gene matches. The CDR3 sequence is 15 residues long.

The V gene is TRBV11-3, the J gene TRBJ2-5; TRBD2 agrees at 9 bases. This CDR3 is 16 amino acids long. Germline V gives CDR1 SGHNT, CDR2 YENEEA. The V segment lost 4 bases and the J segment 4 bases; nucleotides outside the gene matches: 10. The CDR3 region is CASSSGLAYEGETQYF. As DNA, the CDR3 is TGTGCCAGCAGCTCAGGACTAGCGTATGAGGGAGAGACCCAGTACTTC.

This clone showed up just once. The V call is TRBV7-3, the J call TRBJ2-7; 10 positions agree with TRBD2. The length of the CDR3 is 15 residues. CDR1 SGHTA and CDR2 FQGTGA come from the germline V gene. The V and J ends lost 4 bases and 5 bases, in that order; junction bases with no gene match: 8. The CDR3 DNA is TGTGCCAGCAGCTCGCGAGCGGGAGGGCACGACGAGCAGTACTTC. Encoded protein: CASSSRAGGHDEQYF.

The chain recombines TRBV5-1 with TRBJ2-5; D is perhaps TRBD2 (5 bases). Germline CDR1 is SGHRS and CDR2 is YFSETQ. CDR3 length: 15 amino acids. The germline V and J ends were trimmed by 0 bases and 5 bases, with 14 bases remaining between them. The CDR3 bases are TGCGCCAGCAGCTTGGCGGGAAGGGTGTCGGAGACCCAGTACTTC. It encodes CASSLAGRVSETQYF.

This sequence joins TRBV29-1 and TRBJ2-3; possible D gene TRBD2, 6 bases. V gave up 4 bases and J gave up 5 bases, with 16 bases separating them. The CDR3 is 14 residues long. CDR1 and CDR2 from the germline V gene are SQVTM and ANQGSEA. For the CDR3, the DNA is TGCAGCGTTGGAGATCGACGGGGGATAGATACGCAGTATTTT. It specifies CSVGDRRGIDTQYF.

The V call is TRBV2, the J call TRBJ2-5; TRBD2 matches at 8 bases. The CDR3 runs 14 residues. Germline V CDR1 and CDR2: SNHLY, FYNNEI. V lost 5 bases and J lost 2; bases outside the gene matches: 4. CDR3 protein: CASSFTSGQETQYF. DNA for the CDR3: TGTGCCAGCAGTTTTACTAGCGGACAAGAGACCCAGTACTTC.

Details on this clone: This sample includes further DNA sequences coding for the same CDR3. This chain connects TRBV10-3 to TRBJ2-3, with 12 bases fitting TRBD2. The CDR3 extends over 15 amino acids. Germline CDR1 and CDR2: ENHRY and SYGVKD. V gave up 6 bases and J gave up 2 bases; unmatched junction bases: 3. CDR3 coding DNA: TGTGCCATCAGCTCTAGCGGGAGGGCCACAGATACGCAGTATTTT. This codes for CAISSSGRATDTQYF.

The CDR3 nucleotides are TGTGCCAGCAGCGGGGGACTCCACACCGGGGAGCTGTTTTTT. Translated, it gives CASSGGLHTGELFF. This sequence joins TRBV28 and TRBJ2-2; possibly TRBD2 for D (6 bases). Trimming stripped 6 bases from V and 3 bases from J, with 11 bases between. There are 14 residues in the CDR3. In germline, CDR1 is MDHEN, CDR2 SYDVKM.

This chain links TRBV10-3 with TRBJ2-3; D unclear. Trimming removed 3 bases at V and 6 bases at J, with 10 bases between. CDR3 length equals 13 residues. Looked up from germline, CDR1 is ENHRY and CDR2 is SYGVKD. This chain's CDR3 is CAISDPGRDTQYF. In nucleotides, the CDR3 is TGTGCCATCAGTGACCCTGGGCGTGATACGCAGTATTTT.

The J gene is TRBJ2-1, the V gene TRBV19, with 10 bases aligning to TRBD2. The CDR3 runs 17 residues. Per the germline V gene, CDR1 is LNHDA and CDR2 is SQIVND (reference sequence). The junction had 11 bases not matched to a gene; V was cut back by 0 bases and J by 9 bases. CDR3 DNA sequence: TGTGCCAGTAGTATAGATCGTCGACTAGCGGGTACGGGTGAGCAGTTCTTC. Residues: CASSIDRRLAGTGEQFF.

The rearrangement joins TRBV29-1 to TRBJ2-7; a possible D gene is TRBD1 (5 bases). This CDR3 is 16 amino acids long. Germline V gene sequence: CDR1 SQVTM, CDR2 ANQGSEA. Trimming stripped 2 bases from V and 0 bases from J, with 17 bases between. DNA for the CDR3: TGCAGCGTTGAAAGCCAGGGCGAGTCAGACTCCTACGAGCAGTACTTC. It translates to CSVESQGESDSYEQYF.

This sequence joins TRBV14 and TRBJ2-7; 10 bases line up with TRBD2. Trimming at V came to 0 bases and at J to 0 bases, leaving 5 bases not matched to a gene. This CDR3 contains 17 residues. Germline assignment: CDR1 SGHDN and CDR2 FVKESK. As DNA, the CDR3 is TGTGCCAGCAGCCAAGAGTCTAGCGGGAGATTCTCCTACGAGCAGTACTTC. It is translated as CASSQESSGRFSYEQYF.

The CDR3 sequence is CASSQARDFSGNTIYF. CDR3 in DNA: TGTGCCAGCAGCCAAGCCCGGGACTTCTCTGGAAACACCATATATTTT. V and J are TRBV4-2 and TRBJ1-3; a possible D gene is TRBD1 (5 bases). CDR1 and CDR2 (germline): LGHNA, YNFKEQ. CDR3 length equals 16 residues. V shed 1 base and J shed 0 bases, with 10 bases lying between them.

The J gene is TRBJ2-1, the V gene TRBV6-1; a possible D gene is TRBD1 (5 bases). This CDR3 has 14 residues. The ends were cut back, 3 bases at V and 5 bases at J, with 11 bases in the middle. Germline assignment: CDR1 MNHNS and CDR2 SASEGT. The CDR3 nucleotides are TGTGCCAGCAGTGATACGCAGGGCAACAATGAGCAGTTCTTC. It yields the protein CASSDTQGNNEQFF.

This chain links TRBV4-3 with TRBJ1-3, with a weak D call TRBD1 (5 bases). CDR3 length equals 16 residues. V was cut by 4 bases and J by 2 bases, with 15 bases left in between. The germline V gene has CDR1 LGHNA and CDR2 YSLEER. This CDR3 reads CASSLRWVGAGNTIYF. DNA of the CDR3: TGCGCCAGCAGCCTAAGATGGGTAGGGGCTGGAAACACCATATATTTT.

J is TRBJ1-2 and V is TRBV19, with D perhaps matching TRBD1 (5 bases). Per germline, CDR1 LNHDA and CDR2 SQIVND (reference sequence). The CDR3 extends over 14 amino acids. V shed 3 bases and J shed 8 bases, with 16 bases lying between them. This chain's CDR3 is CASSIIIGRDGYTF. DNA for the CDR3: TGTGCCAGTAGTATTATTATTGGGAGGGACGGCTACACCTTC.